Listed below are T cell receptor beta chains from one sample, sequenced in a study of T-cell memory formation after mild COVID-19. TCRdb processed the 5' RACE reads anew with MiXCR; each CDR3 protein has one entry. The table has about 7,400 distinct CDR3 sequences, about a third seen once. The material sequenced was PBMCs or a T cell subset sorted from them (not recorded which). These receptors were collected from an adult woman who had mild COVID-19 (a few samples of this study predate the infection). Cell type and time point are not known. Each CDR3 is given with its conserved first and last residue. A D gene is named only where the DNA matches it firmly. A row's size may be missing; if present it is once, few, many or a size class.

TRBJ2-3	.	many	TRBV9	CASSVPRGLQSTDTQYF	TGTGCCAGCAGCGTACCGAGGGGCCTCCAAAGCACAGATACGCAGTATTTT
TRBJ2-7	TRBD2	many	TRBV27	CASRSGGEQYF	TGTGCCAGCAGAAGCGGGGGCGAGCAGTACTTC
TRBJ2-5	.	medium-sized	TRBV5-5	CASSPGGVLQETQYF	TGTGCCAGCAGCCCCGGAGGGGTTCTGCAAGAGACCCAGTACTTC
TRBJ1-2	TRBD1	many	TRBV15	CATSRLGQPYGYTF	TGTGCCACCAGCCGACTGGGACAGCCGTATGGCTACACCTTC
TRBJ2-3	TRBD2	.	TRBV6-1	CASSDPAGASTDTQYF	TGTGCCAGCAGTGACCCAGCGGGGGCCTCCACAGATACGCAGTATTTT
TRBJ1-2	.	large	TRBV25-1	CASSETAEGDYGYTF	TGTGCCAGCAGTGAAACTGCAGAAGGGGACTATGGCTACACCTTC
TRBJ1-4	TRBD1	many	TRBV5-5	CASSLGQEIWAATNEKLFF	TGTGCCAGCAGCTTAGGACAGGAAATTTGGGCTGCAACTAATGAAAAACTGTTTTTT
TRBJ2-2	.	.	TRBV20-1	CSARTTLGTGELFF	TGCAGTGCTAGAACTACGCTAGGGACCGGGGAGCTGTTTTTT
TRBJ2-7	TRBD2	.	TRBV2	CASSPRVAGFEQYF	TGTGCCAGCAGTCCTCGGGTAGCGGGGTTCGAGCAGTACTTC
TRBJ2-7	TRBD2	large	TRBV28	CASSLWEGLAGVQQYF	TGTGCCAGCAGTTTATGGGAGGGACTAGCGGGAGTCCAGCAGTACTTC
TRBJ1-1	.	many	TRBV16	CASSPEWGPGTEAFF	TGTGCCAGCAGCCCTGAGTGGGGTCCGGGGACTGAAGCTTTCTTT
TRBJ2-7	TRBD2	many	TRBV5-4	CASSSGLAGAFREQYF	TGTGCCAGCAGCTCGGGACTAGCGGGAGCATTTAGGGAGCAGTACTTC
TRBJ2-1	TRBD2	many	TRBV5-6	CASSVWGLGALDEQFF	TGTGCCAGCAGCGTCTGGGGACTAGGGGCCTTGGATGAGCAGTTCTTC
TRBJ2-1	.	medium-sized	TRBV15	CATSRDGGDEQFF	TGTGCCACCAGCAGAGATGGCGGGGATGAGCAGTTCTTC
TRBJ2-5	.	medium-sized	TRBV6-5	CASSPTTGLLETQYF	TGTGCCAGCAGTCCTACTACAGGGTTGCTAGAGACCCAGTACTTC
TRBJ2-6	.	many	TRBV19	CASSTGQGANVLTF	TGTGCCAGTAGTACCGGACAGGGGGCCAACGTCCTGACTTTC
TRBJ2-7	.	many	TRBV12-3/TRBV12-4	CASSTSDRPFSYEQYF	TGTGCCAGCAGCACTTCCGACAGGCCATTCTCCTACGAGCAGTACTTC
TRBJ1-5	.	many	TRBV15	CATSTWTTQPQHF	TGTGCCACCAGCACTTGGACCACTCAGCCCCAGCATTTT
TRBJ2-7	.	many	TRBV10-3	CATLRGYEQYF	TGTGCCACCCTACGGGGGTACGAGCAGTACTTC
TRBJ1-2	.	many	TRBV4-3	CASSHRWVSNYGYTF	TGCGCCAGCAGCCATCGGTGGGTGTCCAACTATGGCTACACCTTC
TRBJ2-2	.	many	TRBV7-8	CASSLLPTSSVGELFF	TGTGCCAGCAGCTTACTACCTACCTCTTCCGTCGGGGAGCTGTTTTTT
TRBJ2-4	.	once	TRBV4-3	CASSQDFGGPNIQYF	TGCGCCAGCAGCCAAGATTTCGGGGGGCCAAACATTCAGTACTTC
TRBJ2-6	.	large	TRBV21-1	CASRKSTGRLSGANVLTF	TGTGCCAGCAGGAAATCTACGGGACGCCTCTCTGGGGCCAACGTCCTGACTTTC
TRBJ1-4	TRBD1	many	TRBV20-1	CSARSDRVQEKLFF	TGCAGTGCTAGATCGGACAGGGTTCAGGAAAAACTGTTTTTT
TRBJ1-1	.	many	TRBV10-3	CAISEGDGLNTEAFF	TGTGCCATCAGTGAGGGGGACGGACTTAACACTGAAGCTTTCTTT
TRBJ2-1	TRBD2	many	TRBV4-1	CASSQVPSGGARIF	TGCGCCAGCAGCCAAGTGCCTAGCGGGGGGGCCCGGATCTTC
TRBJ1-1	TRBD1	many	TRBV7-8	CASSHRDRGRMNTEAFF	TGTGCCAGCAGCCACCGGGACAGGGGAAGGATGAACACTGAAGCTTTCTTT
TRBJ2-7	.	many	TRBV25-1	CASSDIHAGQYF	TGTGCCAGCAGTGACATCCATGCCGGGCAGTACTTC
TRBJ2-5	TRBD2	.	TRBV7-9	CASSSPYSGQETQYF	TGTGCCAGCAGCTCACCTTATAGCGGGCAAGAGACCCAGTACTTC
TRBJ1-1	.	medium-sized	TRBV19	CASQWGRTEAFF	TGTGCCAGTCAATGGGGACGGACTGAAGCTTTCTTT
TRBJ1-1	.	many	TRBV6-2/TRBV6-3	CASSFDSGTEAFF	TGTGCCAGCAGTTTTGACAGTGGCACTGAAGCTTTCTTT
TRBJ2-3	.	many	TRBV18	CASSPIAASTDTQYF	TGTGCCAGCTCACCAATTGCGGCAAGCACAGATACGCAGTATTTT
TRBJ2-1	.	few	TRBV10-1	CASSGGRNPSSYNEQFF	TGCGCCAGCAGTGGAGGACGGAACCCTAGCTCCTACAATGAGCAGTTCTTC
TRBJ2-1	.	medium-sized	TRBV7-9	CASSFGSSYNEQFF	TGTGCCAGCAGCTTTGGGAGCTCCTACAATGAGCAGTTCTTC
TRBJ1-5	.	many	TRBV5-6	CASSLYPGNQPQHF	TGTGCCAGCAGCTTGTACCCGGGGAACCAGCCCCAGCATTTT
TRBJ2-1	.	.	TRBV7-7	CASSPGHDNEQFF	TGTGCTAGCAGCCCGGGCCATGACAATGAGCAGTTCTTC
TRBJ1-1	TRBD1	.	TRBV5-1	CASSPTGTGDTEAFF	TGCGCCAGCAGCCCAACCGGGACAGGGGACACTGAAGCTTTCTTT
TRBJ2-7	TRBD2	many	TRBV7-9	CASSPWWEGDEQYF	TGTGCCAGCAGCCCCTGGTGGGAGGGCGACGAGCAGTACTTC
TRBJ2-3	TRBD2	many	TRBV7-3	CASSPLLAGGPLAQYF	TGTGCCAGCAGCCCCCTACTAGCGGGAGGCCCCCTGGCGCAGTATTTT
TRBJ2-7	.	many	TRBV9	CASSVVAGGAYEQYF	TGTGCCAGCAGCGTAGTTGCTGGGGGTGCCTACGAGCAGTACTTC
TRBJ2-7	.	many	TRBV6-6	CASSYSTADSYEQYF	TGTGCCAGCAGTTACTCGACAGCAGATTCCTACGAGCAGTACTTC
TRBJ1-6	.	many	TRBV6-5	CASRDRNSPLHF	TGTGCCAGCAGGGATAGAAATTCACCCCTCCACTTT
TRBJ2-2	.	many	TRBV6-5	CASSYPATGELFF	TGTGCCAGCAGTTACCCGGCGACCGGGGAGCTGTTTTTT
TRBJ2-5	.	.	TRBV7-2	CASSPKETQYF	TGTGCCAGCAGCCCCAAAGAGACCCAGTACTTC
TRBJ2-3	.	medium-sized	TRBV27	CASGGADTQYF	TGTGCCAGCGGGGGGGCGGATACGCAGTATTTT
TRBJ1-2	.	many	TRBV14	CASSQLGPNYGYTF	TGTGCCAGCAGCCAACTCGGACCTAACTATGGCTACACCTTC
TRBJ1-5	TRBD1	many	TRBV15	CATSRVFWGQVTQPQHF	TGTGCCACCAGCAGAGTTTTTTGGGGACAGGTCACTCAGCCCCAGCATTTT
TRBJ2-7	.	many	TRBV6-2/TRBV6-3	CASSFGTADTYEQYF	TGTGCCAGCAGTTTCGGGACGGCCGATACCTACGAGCAGTACTTC
TRBJ2-3	.	many	TRBV5-4	CASSPAEDTQYF	TGTGCCAGCAGCCCGGCGGAAGATACGCAGTATTTT
TRBJ1-3	TRBD1	few	TRBV12-5	CASGPPTGGDTIYF	TGTGCTAGTGGCCCCCCGACAGGGGGAGACACCATATATTTT
TRBJ2-3	TRBD2	medium-sized	TRBV4-1	CASSQEPLAGSTDTQYF	TGCGCCAGCAGCCAAGAACCCCTAGCGGGGAGCACAGATACGCAGTATTTT
TRBJ1-1	TRBD1	medium-sized	TRBV15	CATSPQGQLNTEAFF	TGTGCCACCAGCCCGCAGGGACAGCTCAACACTGAAGCTTTCTTT
TRBJ2-1	.	medium-sized	TRBV24-1	CATSDTGKNDNEQFF	TGTGCCACCAGTGATACAGGGAAGAATGACAATGAGCAGTTCTTC
TRBJ2-5	.	.	TRBV7-9	CASSQAQTQYF	TGTGCCAGCAGCCAGGCGCAGACCCAGTACTTC
TRBJ2-7	.	many	TRBV11-2	CASSLVSLEQYF	TGTGCCAGCAGCTTAGTTAGCCTCGAGCAGTACTTC